These 15 T cell receptor beta chains were sequenced from one sample in a study of Tregs in tolerant kidney transplant recipients. Produced via immunoSEQ multiplex PCR; TCRdb's table is partial and in-frame only. The sample has 98,000 or so clones, about 90% seen once; the top ten hold 0.34%. Sequencing used CD4+ T cells from blood, obtained before the transplant. These receptors were collected from a human donor who received a combined kidney and bone marrow transplant.

The chain employs TRBV28 and TRBJ1-2; the match to TRBD1 covers 7 bases. Looked up from germline, CDR1 is MDHEN and CDR2 is SYDVKM. This CDR3 is built from 14 residues. The trim removed 2 bases at V and 4 bases at J, leaving 4 bases unmatched. The CDR3 spells CASSLGGQIYGYTF. CDR3 coding DNA: TGTGCCAGCAGTTTAGGGGGACAGATCTATGGCTACACCTTC.

This rearrangement joins TRBV7-9 to TRBJ1-3; weak D call: TRBD1 (5 bases). The CDR3 loop spans 15 amino acids. V lost 6 bases to trimming and J lost 0 bases, with 12 bases between them. CDR1 is SEHNR, CDR2 FQNEAQ, per germline (reference sequence). In DNA, the CDR3 is TGTGCCAGCAGTTATGCTAGGGGCTCTGGAAACACCATATATTTT. Translating it yields CASSYARGSGNTIYF.

The chain carries TRBV27 and TRBJ1-1, with 8 bases fitting TRBD1. Germline CDR1 MNHEY, CDR2 SMNVEV (reference sequence). V was pared by 6 bases and J by 3 bases, with 9 bases of the junction left unmatched. The CDR3 is made up of 15 amino acids. Here the CDR3 reads CASSPGAGGYTEAFF. In DNA form, the CDR3 reads TGTGCCAGCAGCCCGGGGGCAGGGGGCTACACTGAAGCTTTCTTT.

J is TRBJ2-7 and V is TRBV6-1, with TRBD1 identical over 8 bases. The CDR3 contains 13 residues. The V gene end was trimmed by 6 bases and the J gene end by 1 base; junction bases not matched to a gene: 2. Germline CDR1 and CDR2: MNHNS and SASEGT. The CDR3 nucleotides read TGTGCCAGCAGGCGACAGGGGTCCTACGAGCAGTACTTC. Translation: CASRRQGSYEQYF.

The chain is built from TRBV18 and TRBJ2-1; 9 bases match TRBD1. The trim removed 8 bases at V and 8 bases at J, leaving 7 bases unmatched. Germline V lookup: CDR1 KGHSH, CDR2 LQKENI. The CDR3 spans 13 residues. The CDR3 spells CASITGGGDEQFF. The CDR3 DNA reads as TGTGCCAGCATAACAGGGGGCGGCGATGAGCAGTTCTTC.

This chain connects TRBV10-3 to TRBJ1-2, with TRBD1 as a possible D gene (5 bases). CDR1 ENHRY and CDR2 SYGVKD come from the germline V gene. The germline V and J ends were trimmed by 7 bases and 2 bases, with 14 bases remaining between them. The CDR3 is made up of 14 amino acids. CDR3 in amino acids: CAITEGGGNYGYTF. The CDR3 DNA sequence: TGTGCCATCACCGAGGGCGGGGGAAACTATGGCTACACCTTC.

The chain employs TRBV30 and TRBJ1-5; tentatively, D is TRBD1 (5 bases). Trimming pared 1 base from V and 6 bases from J, leaving 10 bases between. This CDR3 spans 13 amino acids. CDR1 and CDR2 from the germline V gene are GTSNPN and SVGIG (reference sequence). As DNA, the CDR3 is TGTGCCTGGAGTGCTAAAGGGGTTCAGCCCCAGCATTTT. It specifies CAWSAKGVQPQHF.

The chain links TRBV5-4 to TRBJ2-7, with 10 bases lining up with TRBD1. V lost 0 bases to trimming and J lost 7 bases; unmatched junction nucleotides: 4. The CDR3 totals 14 residues. Germline V lookup: CDR1 SGHNT, CDR2 YYREEE (reference sequence). This CDR3 reads CASSLGTGGREQYF. The CDR3 DNA follows: TGTGCCAGCAGCTTGGGGACAGGGGGTAGGGAGCAGTACTTC.

The chain combines TRBV7-2 with TRBJ2-1; 10 positions match TRBD2. The CDR3 contains 20 residues. The V gene end was trimmed by 0 bases and the J gene end by 3 bases; junction bases not matched to a gene: 14. Germline V gene data show CDR1 as SGHTA and CDR2 as FQGNSA. The chain's CDR3 is CASSLAGLAASPINYNEQFF. The CDR3, as DNA: TGTGCCAGCAGCTTAGCCGGACTAGCGGCCTCCCCCATAAACTACAATGAGCAGTTCTTC.

The J gene is TRBJ2-5, the V gene TRBV5-4; TRBD1 might be the D (5 bases). Germline values: CDR1 SGHNT, CDR2 YYREEE (reference sequence). The CDR3 is 14 residues long. V lost 0 bases to trimming and J lost 2 bases, with 8 bases between them. The chain's CDR3 is CASSLGQKQETQYF. CDR3 DNA: TGTGCCAGCAGCTTGGGACAGAAACAAGAGACCCAGTACTTC. Full variable domain (outside the CDR3, taken from reference TRBV5-4 and TRBJ2-5): ETGVTQSPTHLIKTRGQQVTLRCSSQSGHNTVSWYQQALGQGPQFIFQYYREEENGRGNFPPRFSGLQFPNYSSELNVNALELDDSALYLCASSLGQKQETQYFGPGTRLLVL.

J is TRBJ2-6 and V is TRBV19; 8 positions agree with TRBD1. The CDR3 spans 19 residues. Losses at the gene ends were 5 bases for V and 3 bases for J; bases not matched to a gene: 15. From germline, CDR1 is LNHDA and CDR2 SQIVND (reference sequence). CDR3 loop: CASSPGQEKTLLGANVLTF. CDR3 DNA: TGTGCCAGTAGTCCGGGACAGGAGAAAACCCTTCTTGGGGCCAACGTCCTGACTTTC.

The chain recombines TRBV28 with TRBJ2-5; TRBD2 might be the D (5 bases). This CDR3 comprises 13 residues. V lost 6 bases to trimming and J lost 1 base, with 9 bases between them. CDR1 is MDHEN, CDR2 SYDVKM, per germline. The CDR3 spells CASRRSVQETQYF. As DNA, the CDR3 is TGTGCCAGCAGGCGTAGCGTCCAAGAGACCCAGTACTTC. The whole variable domain, remainder taken from reference TRBV28 and TRBJ2-5, is DVKVTQSSRYLVKRTGEKVFLECVQDMDHENMFWYRQDPGLGLRLIYFSYDVKMKEKGDIPEGYSVSREKKERFSLILESASTNQTSMYLCASRRSVQETQYFGPGTRLLVL.

The rearrangement uses TRBV2 and TRBJ2-5, with TRBD2 identical over 10 bases. Germline V CDR1 and CDR2: SNHLY, FYNNEI. Germline trimming cut 5 bases from V and 5 bases from J; bases unmatched to any gene: 8. The CDR3 has 15 residues. CDR3 region: CASSMLAGGAETQYF. As DNA, the CDR3 is TGTGCCAGCAGTATGTTAGCGGGAGGAGCTGAGACCCAGTACTTC.

This chain joins TRBV13 and TRBJ2-7; TRBD1 might be the D (6 bases). This CDR3 has 14 amino acids. Germline values: CDR1 PRHDT, CDR2 FYEKMQ (reference sequence). Trimming took 2 bases from V and 2 from J, leaving 10 bases between them. The DNA for the CDR3 is TGTGCCAGCAGCTTAAATGGGGGCGCCTACGAGCAGTACTTC. The encoded protein is CASSLNGGAYEQYF.

The chain combines TRBV6-5 with TRBJ1-2; 7 nucleotides match TRBD1. Germline V CDR1 and CDR2: MNHEY, SVGAGI. The CDR3 runs 15 residues. V was pared by 5 bases and J by 4 bases, with 10 bases of the junction left unmatched. CDR3 loop: CASSRHRGPAYGYTF. The CDR3 nucleotides read TGTGCCAGCAGTCGACACAGGGGTCCGGCCTATGGCTACACCTTC.